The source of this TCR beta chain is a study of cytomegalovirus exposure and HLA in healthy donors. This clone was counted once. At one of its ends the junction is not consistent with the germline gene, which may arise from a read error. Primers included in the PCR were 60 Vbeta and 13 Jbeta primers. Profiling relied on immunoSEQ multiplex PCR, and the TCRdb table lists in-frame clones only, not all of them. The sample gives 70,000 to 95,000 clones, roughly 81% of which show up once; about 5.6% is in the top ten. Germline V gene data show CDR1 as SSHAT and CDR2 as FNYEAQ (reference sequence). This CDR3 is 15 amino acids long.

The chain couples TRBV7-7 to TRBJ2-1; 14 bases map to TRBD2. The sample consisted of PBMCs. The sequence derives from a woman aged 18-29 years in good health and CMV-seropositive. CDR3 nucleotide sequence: TGTGCTAGCAGCCCGGGACTAGCGGGAGATCGCCGGCAGTTCTTC. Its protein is CASSPGLAGDRRQFF.